This T cell receptor (beta chain) was documented in a study of early T cells in non-severe SARS-CoV-2 infection. As for the study in general: Sequencing targeted bulk RNA from unsorted whole blood, leaving chains unpaired.

This clonotype came up many times. Unique molecular identifiers were attached to individual cDNA molecules. A single record per CDR3 protein comes from TCRdb applying MiXCR to the 5' RACE reads. The profile shows 97,000 or so distinct CDR3 sequences, 11% of them singletons. CDR3 length: 15 residues. Per the germline V gene, CDR1 is LGHNA and CDR2 is YSLEER. V lost 4 bases and J lost 10, with 22 bases in between. The starting material was whole blood, obtained at baseline. The receptor's source is an adult who was a healthcare worker with PCR-confirmed SARS-CoV-2 infection or an uninfected control (not recorded which). This chain links TRBV4-3 with TRBJ1-1; D is possibly TRBD1 (6 bases). CDR3 DNA sequence: TGCGCCAGCAGCCGATACGTACAGGGTACTCAAGGAGCTTTCTTT. It encodes CASSRYVQGTQGAFF.